The T cell receptor (beta chain) under discussion was sequenced for a study of cytomegalovirus exposure and HLA in healthy donors. Regarding the study as a whole: An analysis that was carried out later associated fewer than 20,000 TCR beta sequences with HLA alleles at 0.05 false discovery rate. Cytomegalovirus status was reportedly diagnosed by the classifier with high specificity and sensitivity.

Vbeta (60) and Jbeta (13) primers were used in the PCR. The repertoire was sequenced with immunoSEQ multiplex PCR; TCRdb's copy has only in-frame clones and lacks some. This sample yields 95,000 to 150,000 clones, of which about 78% are seen a single time; just over 8% belongs to the top ten. This clone was detected only a few times. What it recognizes is unknown. The CDR3 consists of 13 residues. Trimming shortened V by 5 bases and J by 4 bases, and 6 bases separated the two germline ends. Germline V gene lookup returns CDR1 SGHVS and CDR2 FQNEAQ. Donors had nominal health at sampling but likely had unrecorded immune exposures.

This sequence joins TRBV7-8 and TRBJ2-6; D remains ambiguous. The TCR originated in a woman aged 40 to 49 in good health and CMV-seropositive. The sequencing sample was made of PBMCs. This CDR3 is CASSQEGANVLTF. The DNA for the CDR3 is TGTGCCAGCAGCCAGGAAGGGGCCAACGTCCTGACTTTC.